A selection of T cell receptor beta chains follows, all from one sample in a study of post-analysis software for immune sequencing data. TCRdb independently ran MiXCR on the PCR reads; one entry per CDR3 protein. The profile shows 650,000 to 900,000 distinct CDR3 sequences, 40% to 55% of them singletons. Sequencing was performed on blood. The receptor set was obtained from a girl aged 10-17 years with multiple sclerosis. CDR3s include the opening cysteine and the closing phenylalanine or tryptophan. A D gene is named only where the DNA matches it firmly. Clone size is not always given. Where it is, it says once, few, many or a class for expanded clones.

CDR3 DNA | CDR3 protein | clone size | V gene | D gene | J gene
TGTGCCAGCAGAGACGACAGGCGGGGGTATGGCTACACCTTC | CASRDDRRGYGYTF | - | TRBV12-3/TRBV12-4 | - | TRBJ1-2
TGTGCCAGCATCCGTTATGGGAGGAGGTACGAGCAGTACTTC | CASIRYGRRYEQYF | few | TRBV3-1 | - | TRBJ2-7
TGCGCCAGCAGCTCGGTAGGGACCCCAGGGAATGAGCAGTTCTTC | CASSSVGTPGNEQFF | - | TRBV5-1 | - | TRBJ2-1
TGTGCCAGCAGCTTGGCCAGCGGGTTGACAGATACGCAGTATTTT | CASSLASGLTDTQYF | - | TRBV5-5 | - | TRBJ2-3
TGCGCCAGCAGCCAAGCGGGAGTTGGGACCCTCGAGCAGTTCTTC | CASSQAGVGTLEQFF | - | TRBV5-1 | TRBD2 | TRBJ2-1
TGCAGTGCTTTGGGGGGGAGGCCTGAAGCTTTCTTT | CSALGGRPEAFF | - | TRBV20-1 | - | TRBJ1-1
TGTGCCAGCAGCCTAGCCAGTGGTACGCAGTATTTT | CASSLASGTQYF | - | TRBV5-6 | - | TRBJ2-3
TGTGCCAGCAATTGGGGGGCAGGGGAGACCCAGTACTTC | CASNWGAGETQYF | - | TRBV7-2 | - | TRBJ2-5
TGTGCCAGCAGCGTAGCATCGGGTCCCGCAGATACGCAGTATTTT | CASSVASGPADTQYF | - | TRBV9 | - | TRBJ2-3
TGTGCCAGCAGCCTATCCGGGACAGCCGACGAGCAGTACTTC | CASSLSGTADEQYF | few | TRBV3-1 | TRBD1 | TRBJ2-7
TGCAGCGTTGGACAGACTAGCACAGATACGCAGTATTTT | CSVGQTSTDTQYF | few | TRBV29-1 | - | TRBJ2-3
TGTGCTAGCAGTTTATCGGGCGGGGGGGCCCAGAACTATGGCTACACCTTC | CASSLSGGGAQNYGYTF | - | TRBV27 | - | TRBJ1-2
TGTGCCAGCAGTGAATTTTCCGGCGCAGGAGGGTCACCCCTCCACTTT | CASSEFSGAGGSPLHF | few | TRBV6-1 | - | TRBJ1-6
TGCAGCGTTGTCTGGAACACTGAAGCTTTCTTT | CSVVWNTEAFF | - | TRBV29-1 | - | TRBJ1-1
TGTGCCACCCAACCGGTGGGGAGGAACACTGAAGCTTTCTTT | CATQPVGRNTEAFF | once | TRBV18 | - | TRBJ1-1
TGCGCCAGCAGCCCCGGCCTGGCGAATCAGCCCCAGCATTTT | CASSPGLANQPQHF | - | TRBV4-3 | - | TRBJ1-5
TGTGCCACCAGTCAGACAGGGGGCTTGGCTGAGCAGTTCTTC | CATSQTGGLAEQFF | - | TRBV24-1 | TRBD1 | TRBJ2-1
TGTGCCAGCAGCCTTCCGGGACAGTCCTACGAGCAGTACTTC | CASSLPGQSYEQYF | few | TRBV7-9 | TRBD1 | TRBJ2-7
TGTGCCAGCAGTTCGACGGCAGGAGGCGTTGAAAAACTGTTTTTT | CASSSTAGGVEKLFF | - | TRBV12-3/TRBV12-4 | - | TRBJ1-4
TGCAATGCCCCTTTAAGGGGATCCTTGAACACTGAAGCTTTCTTT | CNAPLRGSLNTEAFF | - | TRBV20-1 | - | TRBJ1-1
TGTGCCAGCAGTTTATCCACCACTAGCACCCAGTATTTT | CASSLSTTSTQYF | few | TRBV27 | - | TRBJ2-3
TGCAGTGCTAGTCGGTGGCAGACTAACTCCTACAATGAGCAGTACTTC | CSASRWQTNSYNEQYF | - | TRBV20-1 | - | TRBJ2-7
TGCGCCAGCAGCTTGAGAGCGGCTAGCTACGAGCAGTACTTC | CASSLRAASYEQYF | few | TRBV5-1 | - | TRBJ2-7
TGCAGTGCCGAGAGGGGGACAGGGGGGGTGACCCAGTACTTC | CSAERGTGGVTQYF | - | TRBV20-1 | TRBD1 | TRBJ2-5
TGTGCCAGCAGCTCGCTAGCGAAGGGAAGCAAAAACATTCAGTACTTC | CASSSLAKGSKNIQYF | - | TRBV7-6 | - | TRBJ2-4
TGTGCCAGCAGTTTCGGTGGGAATCAGCCCCAGCATTTT | CASSFGGNQPQHF | many | TRBV12-3/TRBV12-4 | - | TRBJ1-5
TGTGCCAGCAAATTTGGGGTATCGGGCGGTGGCTACACCTTC | CASKFGVSGGGYTF | - | TRBV6-5 | - | TRBJ1-2
TGTGCCAGCAGCGAGCTGGGGTATGAGCAGTTCTTC | CASSELGYEQFF | - | TRBV9 | - | TRBJ2-1
TGTGCCAGCAGCCGGGGTGGGACAGGCGTTAATTCACCCCTCCACTTT | CASSRGGTGVNSPLHF | - | TRBV9 | TRBD1 | TRBJ1-6
TGTGCCAGCAGCCGGGACAGAGATACGCAGTATTTT | CASSRDRDTQYF | - | TRBV7-9 | TRBD1 | TRBJ2-3
TGTGCTAGTGGTTGGACGAACAATGAGCAGTTCTTC | CASGWTNNEQFF | - | TRBV12-5 | - | TRBJ2-1
TGTGCCAGCAGTCCTAGCGGGCGCGAGAACCACAATGAGCAGTTCTTC | CASSPSGRENHNEQFF | - | TRBV12-3/TRBV12-4 | TRBD2 | TRBJ2-1
TGCGCCAGCAGCCAGGAAGACGGGGCCAACGTCCTGACTTTC | CASSQEDGANVLTF | - | TRBV4-1 | - | TRBJ2-6
TGTGCCAGCAGCCCCCTCCTAGCGGTTGGCGAGACCCAGTACTTC | CASSPLLAVGETQYF | - | TRBV6-6 | TRBD2 | TRBJ2-5
TGTGCCAGCAGCTTAGCTTGGGACATCACAGAGACCCAGTACTTC | CASSLAWDITETQYF | - | TRBV7-9 | - | TRBJ2-5
TGTGCCAGCAGCTTAGCGGACCAGGGTTACGAGCAGTACTTC | CASSLADQGYEQYF | few | TRBV7-6 | - | TRBJ2-7
TGTGCCAGCAGGCAACCCCTGGGACAGCCTGTATATGGCTACACCTTC | CASRQPLGQPVYGYTF | few | TRBV27 | TRBD1 | TRBJ1-2
TGTGCCAGCAGCCAAGATGACTCATACACTGAAGCTTTCTTT | CASSQDDSYTEAFF | - | TRBV4-2 | - | TRBJ1-1
TGTGCCAGCAGTTGGGAACAGGGACTAGGGAGCAATCAGCCCCAGCATTTT | CASSWEQGLGSNQPQHF | few | TRBV28 | - | TRBJ1-5
TGCGCCAGCAGCTTGGACTCTAGCGGGGGCTCCTACGAGCAGTACTTC | CASSLDSSGGSYEQYF | - | TRBV5-1 | TRBD2 | TRBJ2-7
TGTGCCAGCAGCCCCTCGGGACAGATTTACATTGAAGCTTTCTTT | CASSPSGQIYIEAFF | - | TRBV7-2 | TRBD1 | TRBJ1-1